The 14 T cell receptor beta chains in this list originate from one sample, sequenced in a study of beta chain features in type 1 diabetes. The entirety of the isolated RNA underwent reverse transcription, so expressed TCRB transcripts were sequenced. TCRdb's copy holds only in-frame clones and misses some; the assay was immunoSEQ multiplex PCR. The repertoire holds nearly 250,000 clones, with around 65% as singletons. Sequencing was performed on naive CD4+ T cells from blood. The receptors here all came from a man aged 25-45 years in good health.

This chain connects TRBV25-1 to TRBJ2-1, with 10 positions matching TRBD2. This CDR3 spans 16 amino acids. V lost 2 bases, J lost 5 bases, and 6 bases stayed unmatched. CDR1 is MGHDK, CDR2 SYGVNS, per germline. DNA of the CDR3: TGTGCCAGCAGTGAAGTCAGGCTAGCGGGAGACAATGAGCAGTTCTTC. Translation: CASSEVRLAGDNEQFF.

Here the CDR3 DNA reads TGTGCCAGCAGCTTAGGCAACACCAAAAACATTCAGTACTTC. Its protein product is CASSLGNTKNIQYF. The V gene is TRBV7-9, the J gene TRBJ2-4, with unresolved D. CDR3 length: 14 amino acids. The germline V gene has CDR1 SEHNR and CDR2 FQNEAQ (reference sequence). V was pared by 1 base and J by 2 bases, with 6 bases between.

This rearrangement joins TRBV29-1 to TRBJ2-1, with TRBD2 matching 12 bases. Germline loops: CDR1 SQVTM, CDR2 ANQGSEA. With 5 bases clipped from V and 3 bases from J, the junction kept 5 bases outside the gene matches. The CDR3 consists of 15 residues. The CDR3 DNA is TGCAGCGTTTCAACTAGCGGGAGGATCTACAATGAGCAGTTCTTC. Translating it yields CSVSTSGRIYNEQFF.

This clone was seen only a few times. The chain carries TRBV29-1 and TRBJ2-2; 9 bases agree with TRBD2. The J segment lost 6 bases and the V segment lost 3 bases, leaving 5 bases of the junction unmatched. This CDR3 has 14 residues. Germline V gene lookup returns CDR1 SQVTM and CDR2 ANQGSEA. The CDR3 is CSVDVGGRAGELFF. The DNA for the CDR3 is TGCAGCGTTGACGTTGGCGGGAGGGCCGGGGAGCTGTTTTTT.

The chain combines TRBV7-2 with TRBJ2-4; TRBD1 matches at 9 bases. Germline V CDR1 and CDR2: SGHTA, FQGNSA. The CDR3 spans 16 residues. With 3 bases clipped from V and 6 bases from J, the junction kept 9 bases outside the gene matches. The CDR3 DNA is TGTGCCAGCAGCTTCGGAGGGACAGGGCCCAGAAACATTCAGTACTTC. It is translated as CASSFGGTGPRNIQYF.

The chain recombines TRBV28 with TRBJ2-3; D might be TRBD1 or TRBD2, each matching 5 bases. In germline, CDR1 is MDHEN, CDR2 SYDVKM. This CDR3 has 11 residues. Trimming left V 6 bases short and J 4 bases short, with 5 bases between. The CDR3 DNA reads TGTGCCAGCAGGGGGGCAGATACGCAGTATTTT. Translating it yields CASRGADTQYF.

The CDR3 loop reads CAWWGGDTQYF. The CDR3, as DNA: TGTGCCTGGTGGGGAGGAGATACGCAGTATTTT. This chain connects TRBV30 to TRBJ2-3; a possible D gene is TRBD2 (6 bases). V lost 5 bases and J 5 bases, leaving 8 bases between the germline ends. The CDR3 is 11 residues long. Germline V gives CDR1 GTSNPN, CDR2 SVGIG (reference sequence).

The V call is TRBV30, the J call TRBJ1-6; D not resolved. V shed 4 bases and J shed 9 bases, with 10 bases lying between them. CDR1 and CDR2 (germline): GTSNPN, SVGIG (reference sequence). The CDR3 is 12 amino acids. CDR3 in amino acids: CAWTKGGSPLHF. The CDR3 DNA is TGTGCCTGGACCAAAGGTGGTTCACCCCTCCACTTT.

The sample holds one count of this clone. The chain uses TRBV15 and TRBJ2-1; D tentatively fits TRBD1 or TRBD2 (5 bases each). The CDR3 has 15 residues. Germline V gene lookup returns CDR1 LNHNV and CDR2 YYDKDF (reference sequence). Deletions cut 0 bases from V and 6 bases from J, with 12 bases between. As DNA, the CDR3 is TGTGCCACCAGCAGAGATCGGGTTGGGACCAATGAGCAGTTCTTC. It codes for CATSRDRVGTNEQFF.

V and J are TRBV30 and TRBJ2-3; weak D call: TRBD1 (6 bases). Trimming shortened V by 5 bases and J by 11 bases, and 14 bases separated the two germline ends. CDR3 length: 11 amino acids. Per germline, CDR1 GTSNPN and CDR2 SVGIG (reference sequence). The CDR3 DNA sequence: TGTGCCTGGTACTCCAGGGGTGTGCAGTATTTT. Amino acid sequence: CAWYSRGVQYF.

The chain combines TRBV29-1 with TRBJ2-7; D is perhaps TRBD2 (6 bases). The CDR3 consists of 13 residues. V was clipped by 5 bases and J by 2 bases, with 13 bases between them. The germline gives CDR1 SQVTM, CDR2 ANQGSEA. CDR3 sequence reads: CSVLGTDPYEQYF. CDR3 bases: TGCAGCGTTCTCGGGACTGATCCCTACGAGCAGTACTTC.

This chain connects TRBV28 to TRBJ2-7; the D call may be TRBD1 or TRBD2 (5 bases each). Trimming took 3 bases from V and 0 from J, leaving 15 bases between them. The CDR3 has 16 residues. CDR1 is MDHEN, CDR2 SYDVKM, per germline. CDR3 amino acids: CASSFSRDGNSYEQYF. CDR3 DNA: TGTGCCAGCAGTTTCAGCCGGGACGGGAACTCCTACGAGCAGTACTTC.

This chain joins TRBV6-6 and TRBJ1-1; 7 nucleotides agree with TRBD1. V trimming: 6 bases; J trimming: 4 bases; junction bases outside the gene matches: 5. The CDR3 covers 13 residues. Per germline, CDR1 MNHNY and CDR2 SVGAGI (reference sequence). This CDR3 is CASRGTVATEAFF. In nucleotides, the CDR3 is TGTGCCAGCAGGGGGACAGTGGCCACTGAAGCTTTCTTT.

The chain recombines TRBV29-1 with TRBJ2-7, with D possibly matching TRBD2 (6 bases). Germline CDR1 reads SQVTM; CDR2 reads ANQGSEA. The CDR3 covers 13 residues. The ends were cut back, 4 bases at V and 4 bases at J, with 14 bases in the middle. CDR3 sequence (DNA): TGCAGCGTTGGGAGGAGACTAGGGTACGAGCAGTACTTC. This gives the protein CSVGRRLGYEQYF.